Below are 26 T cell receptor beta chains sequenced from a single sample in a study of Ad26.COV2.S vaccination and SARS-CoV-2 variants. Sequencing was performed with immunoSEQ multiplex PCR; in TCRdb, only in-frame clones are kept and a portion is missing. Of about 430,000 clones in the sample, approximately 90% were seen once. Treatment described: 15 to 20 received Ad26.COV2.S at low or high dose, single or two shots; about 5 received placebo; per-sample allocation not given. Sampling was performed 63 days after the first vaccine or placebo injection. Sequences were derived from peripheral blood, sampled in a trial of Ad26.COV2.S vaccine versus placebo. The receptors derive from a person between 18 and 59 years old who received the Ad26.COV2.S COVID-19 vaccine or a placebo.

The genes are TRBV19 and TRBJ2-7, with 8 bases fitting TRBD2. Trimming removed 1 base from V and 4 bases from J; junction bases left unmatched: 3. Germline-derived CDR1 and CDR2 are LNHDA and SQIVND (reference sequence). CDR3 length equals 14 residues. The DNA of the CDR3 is TGTGCCAGTAGTATAGGAGCGGGAGTGTACGAGCAGTACTTC. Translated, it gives CASSIGAGVYEQYF.

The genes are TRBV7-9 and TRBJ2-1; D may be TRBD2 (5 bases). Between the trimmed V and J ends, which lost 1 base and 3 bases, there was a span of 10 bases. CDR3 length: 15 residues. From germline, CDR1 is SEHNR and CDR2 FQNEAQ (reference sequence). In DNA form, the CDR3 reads TGTGCCAGCAGCTTAGTTCGGGGAATCTACAATGAGCAGTTCTTC. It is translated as CASSLVRGIYNEQFF. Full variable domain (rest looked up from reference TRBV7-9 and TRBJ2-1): DTGVSQNPRHKITKRGQNVTFRCDPISEHNRLYWYRQTLGQGPEFLTYFQNEAQLEKSRLLSDRFSAERPKGSFSTLEIQRTEQGDSAMYLCASSLVRGIYNEQFFGPGTRLTVL.

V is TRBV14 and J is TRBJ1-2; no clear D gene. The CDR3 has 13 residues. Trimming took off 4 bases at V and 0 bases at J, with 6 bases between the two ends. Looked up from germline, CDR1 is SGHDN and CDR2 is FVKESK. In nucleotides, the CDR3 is TGTGCCAGCAGCCGTGACGCTAACTATGGCTACACCTTC. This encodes CASSRDANYGYTF.

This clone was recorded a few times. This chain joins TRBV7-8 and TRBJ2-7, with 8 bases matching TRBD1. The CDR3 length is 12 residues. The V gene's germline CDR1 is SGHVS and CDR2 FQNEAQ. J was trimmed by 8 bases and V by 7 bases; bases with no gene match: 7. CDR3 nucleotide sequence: TGTGCCAGCACCACACAGGGGGTCCAGCAGTACTTC. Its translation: CASTTQGVQQYF.

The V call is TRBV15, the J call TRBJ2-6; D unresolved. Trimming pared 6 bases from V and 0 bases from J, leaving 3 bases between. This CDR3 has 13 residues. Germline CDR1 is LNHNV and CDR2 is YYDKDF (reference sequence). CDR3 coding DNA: TGTGCCACCAGTAGCTCTGGGGCCAACGTCCTGACTTTC. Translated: CATSSSGANVLTF.

CDR3 DNA: TGTGCCAGCAGGCCACAGGGAACGAACACCGGGGAGCTGTTTTTT. This gives the protein CASRPQGTNTGELFF. V and J are TRBV2 and TRBJ2-2, with D perhaps TRBD1 (6 bases). Trimming took 6 bases from V and 0 from J, leaving 11 bases between them. Germline CDR1 reads SNHLY; CDR2 reads FYNNEI. The CDR3 totals 15 residues. Variable domain in full (rest from reference TRBV2 and TRBJ2-2): EPEVTQTPSHQVTQMGQEVILRCVPISNHLYFYWYRQILGQKVEFLVSFYNNEISEKSEIFDDQFSVERPDGSNFTLKIRSTKLEDSAMYFCASRPQGTNTGELFFGEGSRLTVL.

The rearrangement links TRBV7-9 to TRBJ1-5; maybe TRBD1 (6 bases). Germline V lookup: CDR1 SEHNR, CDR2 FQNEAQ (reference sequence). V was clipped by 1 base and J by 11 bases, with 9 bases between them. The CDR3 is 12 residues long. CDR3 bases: TGTGCCAGCAGCTTAGAGGGGGGGTCCCAGCATTTT. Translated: CASSLEGGSQHF.

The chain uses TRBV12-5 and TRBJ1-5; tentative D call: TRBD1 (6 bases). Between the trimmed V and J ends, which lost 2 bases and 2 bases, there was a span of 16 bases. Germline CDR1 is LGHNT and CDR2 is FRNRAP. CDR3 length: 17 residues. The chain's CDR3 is CASGLYIIWGRNQPQHF. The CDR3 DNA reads TGTGCTAGTGGTTTGTATATTATTTGGGGGCGCAATCAGCCCCAGCATTTT.

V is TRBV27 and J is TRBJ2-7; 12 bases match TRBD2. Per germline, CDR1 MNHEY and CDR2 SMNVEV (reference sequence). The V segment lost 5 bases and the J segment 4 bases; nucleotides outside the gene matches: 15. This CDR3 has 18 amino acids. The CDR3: CASSPWTSGIGIPYEQYF. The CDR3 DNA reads TGTGCCAGCAGTCCATGGACTAGCGGGATCGGGATCCCTTACGAGCAGTACTTC.

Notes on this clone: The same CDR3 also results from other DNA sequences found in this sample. The CDR3 reads CAWSVGGSGNTIYF. The DNA of the CDR3 is TGTGCCTGGAGTGTCGGAGGGTCTGGAAACACCATATATTTT. The chain employs TRBV30 and TRBJ1-3, with D unclear. CDR1 is GTSNPN, CDR2 SVGIG, per germline (reference sequence). The V end lost 0 bases, the J end lost 1 base, and 7 bases lay between the germline ends. CDR3 length equals 14 residues.

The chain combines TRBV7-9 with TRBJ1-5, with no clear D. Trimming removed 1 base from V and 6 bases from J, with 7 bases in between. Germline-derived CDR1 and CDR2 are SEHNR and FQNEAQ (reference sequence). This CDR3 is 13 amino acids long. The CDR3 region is CASSLDGFQPQHF. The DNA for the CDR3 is TGTGCCAGCAGCTTAGACGGGTTTCAGCCCCAGCATTTT.

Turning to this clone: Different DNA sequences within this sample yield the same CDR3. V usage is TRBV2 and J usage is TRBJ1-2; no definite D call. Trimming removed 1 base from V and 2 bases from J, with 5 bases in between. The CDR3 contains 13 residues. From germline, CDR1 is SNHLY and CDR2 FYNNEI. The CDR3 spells CASSEESNYGYTF. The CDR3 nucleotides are TGTGCCAGCAGTGAAGAGTCCAACTATGGCTACACCTTC.

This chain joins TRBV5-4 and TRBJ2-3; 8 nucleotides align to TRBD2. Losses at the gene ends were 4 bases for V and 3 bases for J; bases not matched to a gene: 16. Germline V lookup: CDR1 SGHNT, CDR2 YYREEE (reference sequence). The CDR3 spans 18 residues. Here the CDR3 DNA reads TGTGCCAGCAGCCTCGGAATGAGGAGCGGGAGAGCGACAGATACGCAGTATTTT. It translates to CASSLGMRSGRATDTQYF.

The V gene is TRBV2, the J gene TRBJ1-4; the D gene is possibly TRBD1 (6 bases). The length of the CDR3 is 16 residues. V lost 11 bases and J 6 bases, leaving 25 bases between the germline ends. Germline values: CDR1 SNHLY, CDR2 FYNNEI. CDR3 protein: CAGSPAQGVGDEKLFF. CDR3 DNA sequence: TGTGCCGGATCCCCAGCACAGGGAGTAGGTGATGAAAAACTGTTTTTT.

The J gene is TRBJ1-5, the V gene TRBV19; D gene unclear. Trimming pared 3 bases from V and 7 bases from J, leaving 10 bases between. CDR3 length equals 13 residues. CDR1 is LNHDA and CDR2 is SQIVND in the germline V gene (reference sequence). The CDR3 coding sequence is TGTGCCAGTAGTATCCAGGCACCACAGCCCCAGCATTTT. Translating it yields CASSIQAPQPQHF.

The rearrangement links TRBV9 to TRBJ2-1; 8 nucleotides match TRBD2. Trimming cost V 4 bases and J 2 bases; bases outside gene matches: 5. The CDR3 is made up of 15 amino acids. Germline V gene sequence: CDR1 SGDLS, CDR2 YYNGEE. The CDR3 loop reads CASSQTSATYNEQFF. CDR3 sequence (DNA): TGTGCCAGCAGCCAGACTAGCGCTACCTACAATGAGCAGTTCTTC.

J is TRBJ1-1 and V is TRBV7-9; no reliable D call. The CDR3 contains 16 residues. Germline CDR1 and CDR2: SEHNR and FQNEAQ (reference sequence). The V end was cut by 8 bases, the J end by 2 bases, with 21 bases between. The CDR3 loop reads CASPTQDGAGNTEAFF. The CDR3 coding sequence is TGTGCCAGCCCTACTCAGGACGGCGCCGGTAACACTGAAGCTTTCTTT.

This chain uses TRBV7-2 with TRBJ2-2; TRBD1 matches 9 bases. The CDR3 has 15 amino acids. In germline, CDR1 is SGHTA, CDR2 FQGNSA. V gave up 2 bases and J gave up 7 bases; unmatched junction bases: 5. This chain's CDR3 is CASSLWDRAYGELFF. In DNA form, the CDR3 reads TGTGCCAGCAGCTTATGGGACAGGGCGTACGGGGAGCTGTTTTTT.

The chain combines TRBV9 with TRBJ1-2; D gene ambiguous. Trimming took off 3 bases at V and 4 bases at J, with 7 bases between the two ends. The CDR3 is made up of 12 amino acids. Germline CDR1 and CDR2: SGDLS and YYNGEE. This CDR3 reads CASSADSYGYTF. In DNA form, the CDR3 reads TGTGCCAGCAGCGCAGACTCCTATGGCTACACCTTC.

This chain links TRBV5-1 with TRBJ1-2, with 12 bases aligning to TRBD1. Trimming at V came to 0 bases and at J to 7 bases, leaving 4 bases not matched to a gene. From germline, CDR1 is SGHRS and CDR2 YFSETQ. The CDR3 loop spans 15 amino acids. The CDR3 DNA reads TGCGCCAGCAGCTTGGCGGGACAGGGGGCGGGTGGCTACACCTTC. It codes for CASSLAGQGAGGYTF.

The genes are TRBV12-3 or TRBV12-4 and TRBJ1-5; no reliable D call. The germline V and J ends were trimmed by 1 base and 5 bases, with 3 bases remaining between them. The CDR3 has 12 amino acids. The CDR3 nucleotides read TGTGCCAGCAGTTTAGAAGATCAGCCCCAGCATTTT. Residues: CASSLEDQPQHF.

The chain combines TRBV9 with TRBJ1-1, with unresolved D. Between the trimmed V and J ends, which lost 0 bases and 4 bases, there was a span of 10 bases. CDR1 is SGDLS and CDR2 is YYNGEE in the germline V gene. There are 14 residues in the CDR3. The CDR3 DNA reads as TGTGCCAGCAGCGTAGATGCGGGTAGCACTGAAGCTTTCTTT. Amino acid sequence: CASSVDAGSTEAFF.

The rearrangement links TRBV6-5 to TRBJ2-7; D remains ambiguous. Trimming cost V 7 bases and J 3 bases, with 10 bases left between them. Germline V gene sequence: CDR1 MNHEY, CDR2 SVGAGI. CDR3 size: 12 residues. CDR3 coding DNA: TGTGCCAGCACCGGCCCGCTCTACGAGCAGTACTTC. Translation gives CASTGPLYEQYF.

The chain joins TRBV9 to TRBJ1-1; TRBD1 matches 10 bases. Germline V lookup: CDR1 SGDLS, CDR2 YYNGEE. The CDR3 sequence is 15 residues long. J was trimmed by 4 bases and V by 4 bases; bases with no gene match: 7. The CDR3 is CASSRRTGGLTEAFF. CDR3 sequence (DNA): TGTGCCAGCAGCAGGCGGACAGGGGGACTCACTGAAGCTTTCTTT.

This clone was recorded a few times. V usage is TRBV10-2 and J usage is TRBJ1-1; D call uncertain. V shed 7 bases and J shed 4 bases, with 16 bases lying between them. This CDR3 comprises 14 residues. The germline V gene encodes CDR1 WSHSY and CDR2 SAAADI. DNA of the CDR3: TGCGCCAGCAAACCCCCGGGATCGAGCACTGAAGCTTTCTTT. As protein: CASKPPGSSTEAFF.

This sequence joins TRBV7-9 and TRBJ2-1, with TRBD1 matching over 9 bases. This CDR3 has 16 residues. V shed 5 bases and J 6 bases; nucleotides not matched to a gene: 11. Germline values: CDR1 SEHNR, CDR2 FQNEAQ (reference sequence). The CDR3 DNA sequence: TGTGCCAGCAGCATCTCGAGTGGGACAGGGCCCAATGAGCAGTTCTTC. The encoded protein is CASSISSGTGPNEQFF.